These 14 T cell receptor beta chains were sequenced from one sample in a study of blood T cell repertoires in COVID-19. Some clones are missing from TCRdb's copy, which holds only in-frame ones; the method was immunoSEQ multiplex PCR. Of 200,000 to 250,000 clones in the sample, about 79% were seen once. The sample taken for sequencing was peripheral blood. The receptor source for this set is a human donor in a cohort sampled during active COVID-19.

This sequence joins TRBV7-9 and TRBJ2-1; no firm D call. V lost 1 base, J lost 5 bases, and 6 bases lay in between. The CDR3 runs to 13 residues. CDR1 SEHNR and CDR2 FQNEAQ come from the germline V gene (reference sequence). The CDR3 here is CASSLGQNNEQFF. In DNA form, the CDR3 reads TGTGCCAGCAGCTTAGGCCAGAACAATGAGCAGTTCTTC.

The CDR3 DNA is TGCGCCAGCAGCTTGGAACAACCTGAAGACGAGCAGTACTTC. Translated: CASSLEQPEDEQYF. The chain joins TRBV5-1 to TRBJ2-7; D ambiguous. CDR3 length: 14 amino acids. Germline assignment: CDR1 SGHRS and CDR2 YFSETQ. V lost 0 bases and J lost 5, with 12 bases in between. The whole variable domain, filled in from reference TRBV5-1 and TRBJ2-7, reads KAGVTQTPRYLIKTRGQQVTLSCSPISGHRSVSWYQQTPGQGLQFLFEYFSETQRNKGNFPGRFSGRQFSNSRSEMNVSTLELGDSALYLCASSLEQPEDEQYFGPGTRLTVT.

The CDR3 nucleotides are TGTGCCAGCAGCCAACCGGAGGTGGGGACTGAAGCTTTCTTT. This codes for CASSQPEVGTEAFF. The chain couples TRBV3-1 (or the pseudogene TRBV3-2) to TRBJ1-1; D ambiguous. V shed 2 bases and J shed 5 bases, with 12 bases lying between them. Per germline, CDR1 LGHDT and CDR2 YNNKEL (reference sequence). The CDR3 is 14 amino acids.

The chain uses TRBV10-3 and TRBJ2-5; TRBD1 matches at 10 bases. The germline V gene encodes CDR1 ENHRY and CDR2 SYGVKD. The J segment lost 2 bases and the V segment lost 3 bases, leaving 9 bases of the junction unmatched. The CDR3 is 17 amino acids. This chain's CDR3 is CAISDVGTGVLQETQYF. The CDR3 DNA reads TGTGCCATCAGTGATGTCGGGACAGGGGTCTTGCAAGAGACCCAGTACTTC.

The rearrangement uses TRBV19 and TRBJ1-3; D is possibly TRBD1 (6 bases). The CDR3 has 13 residues. Germline V gene data show CDR1 as LNHDA and CDR2 as SQIVND (reference sequence). Trimming cost V 7 bases and J 2 bases, with 9 bases left between them. This chain's CDR3 is CASKDSAGNTIYF. CDR3 sequence (DNA): TGTGCCAGTAAGGACAGTGCTGGAAACACCATATATTTT.

This clone has a single count. The chain couples TRBV28 to TRBJ2-3; 7 bases fit TRBD2. V shed 3 bases, J shed 1 base, and the junction held 7 bases outside the gene matches. The CDR3 sequence is 16 residues long. CDR1 is MDHEN, CDR2 SYDVKM, per germline. CDR3 in amino acids: CASSFLRLAGTDTQYF. The CDR3 bases are TGTGCCAGCAGTTTCCTTCGGCTAGCGGGCACAGATACGCAGTATTTT.

V is TRBV2 and J is TRBJ2-7; 7 nucleotides line up with TRBD1. Germline assignment: CDR1 SNHLY and CDR2 FYNNEI. The V gene end was trimmed by 2 bases and the J gene end by 7 bases; junction bases not matched to a gene: 11. CDR3 size: 15 residues. CDR3 sequence: CASSERGTVAWEQYF. For the CDR3, the DNA is TGTGCCAGCAGTGAAAGAGGGACAGTCGCGTGGGAGCAGTACTTC.

The V and J genes are TRBV27 and TRBJ2-2; 13 nucleotides agree with TRBD2. Germline trimming cut 8 bases from V and 4 bases from J; bases unmatched to any gene: 1. Germline V gene data show CDR1 as MNHEY and CDR2 as SMNVEV (reference sequence). CDR3 size: 14 residues. DNA of the CDR3: TGTGCCAGCCGACTAGCGGGAGGCACCGGGGAGCTGTTTTTT. Translation gives CASRLAGGTGELFF.

J is TRBJ2-7 and V is TRBV5-1; 9 nucleotides align to TRBD2. With 4 bases clipped from V and 4 bases from J, the junction kept 9 bases outside the gene matches. From germline, CDR1 is SGHRS and CDR2 YFSETQ. The CDR3 length is 15 residues. The CDR3 protein is CASSPGNSGRYEQYF. CDR3 DNA: TGCGCCAGCAGCCCTGGAAATAGCGGGAGATACGAGCAGTACTTC.

The J gene is TRBJ2-2, the V gene TRBV20-1; 7 nucleotides agree with TRBD2. Germline assignment: CDR1 DFQATT and CDR2 SNEGSKA (reference sequence). CDR3 length: 15 amino acids. V gave up 3 bases and J gave up 4 bases; unmatched junction bases: 8. In DNA, the CDR3 is TGCAGTGCTAGTTCTGCGGGAGAGGGCACCGGGGAGCTGTTTTTT. It codes for CSASSAGEGTGELFF.

The genes are TRBV5-1 and TRBJ2-3, with 7 bases lining up with TRBD1. Trimming at V came to 7 bases and at J to 3 bases, leaving 5 bases not matched to a gene. The germline V gene encodes CDR1 SGHRS and CDR2 YFSETQ. The CDR3 has 13 amino acids. The DNA of the CDR3 is TGCGCCAGCCAGCCCAGGGGGACAGATACGCAGTATTTT. Translating it yields CASQPRGTDTQYF.

The chain is built from TRBV28 and TRBJ2-3; D gene uncertain. The CDR3 consists of 13 residues. V lost 3 bases, J lost 3 bases, and 7 bases lay in between. Germline lookup yields CDR1 MDHEN and CDR2 SYDVKM. The CDR3 is CASSLSLTDTQYF. In DNA form, the CDR3 reads TGTGCCAGCAGTTTGTCCCTTACAGATACGCAGTATTTT.

This chain joins TRBV23-1 and TRBJ1-5; 10 bases align to TRBD1. TRBV23-1 has ORF status, its function being uncertain. The V and J ends lost 0 bases and 1 base, in that order; junction bases with no gene match: 9. The length of the CDR3 is 19 residues. The CDR3 nucleotides are TGCGCCAGCAGTCAATCTCGGGACAGGGGCGAAGGAAGCAATCAGCCCCAGCATTTT. Encoded protein: CASSQSRDRGEGSNQPQHF.

This sequence joins TRBV30 and TRBJ1-2; TRBD1 matches at 7 bases. The CDR3 is 10 amino acids. CDR1 and CDR2 (germline): GTSNPN, SVGIG (reference sequence). With V trimmed by 5 bases and J by 10 bases, 4 bases remained unmatched. CDR3 in amino acids: CAWGQANYTF. CDR3 DNA sequence: TGTGCCTGGGGACAGGCCAACTACACCTTC.